Below, one TCR beta chain is given with its context. What it binds is not known. Trimming removed 3 bases from V and 4 bases from J; junction bases left unmatched: 3. CDR1 is DFQATT, CDR2 SNEGSKA, per germline (reference sequence). The CDR3 extends over 13 amino acids. The template for TCR beta VDJ and CDR3 sequence profiling was genomic DNA. TCRdb fed the reads into MiXCR, producing one record per CDR3 protein. Of approximately 470,000 distinct CDR3 sequences listed, less than 35% are singletons. This sample stems from a study of CD8+CD57+ T cells in acquired aplastic anemia. Study context: DNA recovered from sorted CD4+ and CD8+ cells had a mean of about 3 ug.

Whole-study findings and limits: Comparison of patients with controls identified about 27 shared CD8+ CDR3 sequences. With respect to CD8+ Simpson's diversity, patients and controls did not differ significantly.

Patients chosen for sequencing had shown CD8+CD57+ cell expansion by flow cytometry. There was no therapy given to any patient before the blood sampling took place. The chain has TRBV20-1 and TRBJ1-3, with 7 nucleotides matching TRBD1. Input material: sorted CD4+, CD8+, or CD8+CD57+ T cells (not recorded which) from PBMCs. This clonotype originated in a human donor with aplastic anemia. The CDR3 region has the DNA TGCAGTGCTAGGACAGGGAGGGGAAACACCATATATTTT. It specifies CSARTGRGNTIYF.